This TCR beta chain was observed in a study of blood T cell repertoires in COVID-19. Overall study: COVID-19 samples collected from the United States, Italy and Spain covered acute and convalescent phases.

Authors' methods: From reference gene primer amplification, estimates of nucleated cell counts were derived. The method was immunoSEQ multiplex PCR; TCRdb's version includes in-frame clones alone and lacks a portion of them. V and J calls and clone size are copied from that table; D and trimming were computed from the DNA. This table holds about 98,000 clones, around 90% found once. Per germline, CDR1 SGHDT and CDR2 YYEEEE. This CDR3 has 14 residues. J gave up 8 bases and V 3 bases, and 8 bases lay outside the gene matches. Material for sequencing was peripheral blood. The clonotype originates from a man aged 50 to 59 with active COVID-19. The J gene is TRBJ1-3, the V gene TRBV5-6; 7 bases are a match to TRBD1. The CDR3 DNA sequence: TGTGCCAGCAGCTCGACAGGGCAGGGGGACACCATATATTTT. As protein: CASSSTGQGDTIYF. Full variable domain (missing parts from reference TRBV5-6 and TRBJ1-3): DAGVTQSPTHLIKTRGQQVTLRCSPKSGHDTVSWYQQALGQGPQFIFQYYEEEERQRGNFPDRFSGHQFPNYSSELNVNALLLGDSALYLCASSSTGQGDTIYFGEGSWLTVV.